This T cell receptor (beta chain) was captured in a study of T cell responses to AZD1222 COVID-19 vaccine. Whole-study context: Pooled together were second doses at about 4 or about 12 weeks.

Assay: immunoSEQ multiplex PCR; the TCRdb copy retains only in-frame clones and omits some. The sample consists of around 94,000 clones, over 75% of them appearing once. As to this clone: The antigen remains unidentified.

Unmatched junction bases numbered 5, after V lost 5 bases and J lost 1 base. CDR1 and CDR2 (germline): KGHDR, SFDVKD. The CDR3 runs to 15 residues. Study conclusions and caveats: As reported, nearly half of all spike-specific TCRs target variant regions that are unmutated. Across the whole spike, CD4 TCRs peaked at regions 160-218 and 743-854. Spike-specific TCR breadth and depth were elevated following two AZD1222 doses.

The sequence was collected from an adult in good health. This rearrangement joins TRBV24-1 to TRBJ2-3; 7 bases align to TRBD1. Material: peripheral blood, obtained on day 0 of AZD1222 vaccination. The CDR3 DNA follows: TGTGCCACCAGTGGAAGACAGGGCGGCACAGATACGCAGTATTTT. This sequence encodes CATSGRQGGTDTQYF.